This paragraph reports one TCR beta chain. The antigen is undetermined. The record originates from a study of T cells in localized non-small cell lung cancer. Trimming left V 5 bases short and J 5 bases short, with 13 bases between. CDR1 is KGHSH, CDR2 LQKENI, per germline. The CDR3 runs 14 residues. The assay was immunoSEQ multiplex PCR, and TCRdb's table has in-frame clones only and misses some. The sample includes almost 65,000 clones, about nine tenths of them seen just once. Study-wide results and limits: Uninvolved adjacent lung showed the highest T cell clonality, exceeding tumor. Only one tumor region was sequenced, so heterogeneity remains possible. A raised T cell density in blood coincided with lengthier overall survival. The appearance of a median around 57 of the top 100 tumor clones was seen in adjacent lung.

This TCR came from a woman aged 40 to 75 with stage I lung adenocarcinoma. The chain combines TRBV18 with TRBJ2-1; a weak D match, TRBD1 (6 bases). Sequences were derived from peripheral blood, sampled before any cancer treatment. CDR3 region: CASSLQQGNNEQFF. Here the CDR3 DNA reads TGTGCCAGCTCATTACAACAGGGAAACAATGAGCAGTTCTTC.